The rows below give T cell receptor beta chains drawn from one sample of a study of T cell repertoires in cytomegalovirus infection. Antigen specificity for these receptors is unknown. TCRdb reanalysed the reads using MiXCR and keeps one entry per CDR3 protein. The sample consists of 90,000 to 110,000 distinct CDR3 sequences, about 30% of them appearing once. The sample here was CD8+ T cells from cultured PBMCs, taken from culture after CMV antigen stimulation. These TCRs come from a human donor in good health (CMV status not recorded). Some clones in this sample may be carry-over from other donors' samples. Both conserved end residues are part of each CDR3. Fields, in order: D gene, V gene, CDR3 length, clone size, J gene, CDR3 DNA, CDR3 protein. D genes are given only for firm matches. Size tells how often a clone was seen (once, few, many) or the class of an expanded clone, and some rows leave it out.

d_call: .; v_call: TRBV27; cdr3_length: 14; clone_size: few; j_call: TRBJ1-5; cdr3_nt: TGTGCCAGCAGTCGCGGGTATAGCAATCAGCCCCAGCATTTT; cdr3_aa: CASSRGYSNQPQHF
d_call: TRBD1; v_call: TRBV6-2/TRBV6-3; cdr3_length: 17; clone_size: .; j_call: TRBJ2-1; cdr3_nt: TGTGCCAGCAGTACCGACGCATTCGGGCAGGGGACAGGGGAGCAGTTCTTC; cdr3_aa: CASSTDAFGQGTGEQFF
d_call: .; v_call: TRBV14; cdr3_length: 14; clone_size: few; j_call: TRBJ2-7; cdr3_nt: TGTGCCAGCAGCGATTACCGGGACTTTTTCGAGCAGTACTTC; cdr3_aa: CASSDYRDFFEQYF
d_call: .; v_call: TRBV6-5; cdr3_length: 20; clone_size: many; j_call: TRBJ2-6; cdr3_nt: TGTGCCAGCAGTTACCCATTAACGGGGGCGCAAGGCTCTGGGGCCAACGTCCTGACTTTC; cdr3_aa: CASSYPLTGAQGSGANVLTF
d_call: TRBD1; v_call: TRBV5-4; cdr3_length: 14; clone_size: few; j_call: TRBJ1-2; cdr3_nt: TGTGCCAGCAGCAAGGGACAGGGGAGGCTTGGCTACACCTTC; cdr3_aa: CASSKGQGRLGYTF
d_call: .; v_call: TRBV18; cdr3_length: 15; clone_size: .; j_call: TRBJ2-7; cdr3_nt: TGTGCCAGTTGCGCCGAAGAAGACCCATCCTACGAGCAGTACTTC; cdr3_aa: CASCAEEDPSYEQYF
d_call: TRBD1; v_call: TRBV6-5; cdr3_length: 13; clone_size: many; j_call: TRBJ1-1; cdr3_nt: TGTGCCAGTGCGACAGGGCCCGGCGCTGAAGCTTTCTTT; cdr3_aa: CASATGPGAEAFF
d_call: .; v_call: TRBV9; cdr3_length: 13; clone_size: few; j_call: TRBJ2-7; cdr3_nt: TGTGCCAGCAGCGTATCCGGGACCTACGAGCAGTACTTC; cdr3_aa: CASSVSGTYEQYF
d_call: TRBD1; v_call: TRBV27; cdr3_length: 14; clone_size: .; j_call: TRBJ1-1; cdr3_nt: TGTGCCAGCAGTTTGGACAGGGCCGACACTGAAGCTTTCTTT; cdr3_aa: CASSLDRADTEAFF
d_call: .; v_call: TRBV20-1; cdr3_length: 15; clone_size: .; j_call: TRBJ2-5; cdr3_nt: TGCAGTGCTAGAGATTTCGCGGCCTCCGGGGCGACCCAGTACTTC; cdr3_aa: CSARDFAASGATQYF
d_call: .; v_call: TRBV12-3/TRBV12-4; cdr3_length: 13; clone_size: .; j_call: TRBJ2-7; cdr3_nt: TGTGCCAGCAGTTTACCCGGACATTCCGAGCAGTACTTC; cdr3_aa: CASSLPGHSEQYF
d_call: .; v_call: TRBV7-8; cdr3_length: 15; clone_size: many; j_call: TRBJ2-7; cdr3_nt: TGTGCCAGCAGCCCGGACAGATCGTACTCCTACGAGCAGTACTTC; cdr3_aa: CASSPDRSYSYEQYF
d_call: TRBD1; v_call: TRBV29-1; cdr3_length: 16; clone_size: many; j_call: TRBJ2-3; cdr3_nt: TGCAGCGTGGAATTAGGGACAGGGGGAATCGGGAATACGCAGTATTTT; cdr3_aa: CSVELGTGGIGNTQYF
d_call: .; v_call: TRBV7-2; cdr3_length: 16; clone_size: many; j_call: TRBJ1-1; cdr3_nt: TGTGCCAGCAGCCCCAGCCCCCTCCCTTTGAACACTGAAGCTTTCTTT; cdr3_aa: CASSPSPLPLNTEAFF
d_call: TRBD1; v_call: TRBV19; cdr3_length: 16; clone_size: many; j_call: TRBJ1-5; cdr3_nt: TGTGCCAGTACCCCCGGACAGGGGCTCTTCGGTCAGCCCCAGCATTTT; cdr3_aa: CASTPGQGLFGQPQHF
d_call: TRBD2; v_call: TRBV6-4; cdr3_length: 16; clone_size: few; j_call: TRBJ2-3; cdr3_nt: TGTGCCAGCAGTGACTCTGCGGGGGGAAGCACAGATACGCAGTATTTT; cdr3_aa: CASSDSAGGSTDTQYF
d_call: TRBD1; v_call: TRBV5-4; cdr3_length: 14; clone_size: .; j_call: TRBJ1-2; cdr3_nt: TGTGCCAGCAGCTTGGGAGGGACAGCATATGGCTACACCTTC; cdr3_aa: CASSLGGTAYGYTF
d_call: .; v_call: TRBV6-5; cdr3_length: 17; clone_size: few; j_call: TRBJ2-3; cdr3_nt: TGTGCCAGCAGTTACGGGACCCGTGGGGGCCTCACAGATACGCAGTATTTT; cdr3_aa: CASSYGTRGGLTDTQYF
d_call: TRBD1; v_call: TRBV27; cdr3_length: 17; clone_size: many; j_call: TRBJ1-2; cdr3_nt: TGTGCCAGCAGTTTATCCTTCCCCGGACAGGCATTATATGGCTACACCTTC; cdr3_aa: CASSLSFPGQALYGYTF
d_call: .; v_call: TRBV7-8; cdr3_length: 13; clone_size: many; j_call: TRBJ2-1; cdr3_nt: TGTGCCAGCAGCTTAGGCAAGTGGAATGAGCAGTTCTTC; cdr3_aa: CASSLGKWNEQFF
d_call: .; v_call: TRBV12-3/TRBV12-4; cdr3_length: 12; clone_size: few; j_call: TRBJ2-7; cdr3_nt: TGTGCCAGCAGCCAAACAGGCGCCGAGCAGTACTTC; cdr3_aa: CASSQTGAEQYF
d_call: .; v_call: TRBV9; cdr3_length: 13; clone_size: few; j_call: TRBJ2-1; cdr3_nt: TGTGCCAGCAGCGTAGGATCGGGGTATGAGCAGTTCTTC; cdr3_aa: CASSVGSGYEQFF
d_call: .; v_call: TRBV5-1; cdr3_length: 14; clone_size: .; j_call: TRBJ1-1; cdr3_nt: TGCGCCAGCAGCTGGGACATTTCGGACACTGAAGCTTTCTTT; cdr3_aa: CASSWDISDTEAFF
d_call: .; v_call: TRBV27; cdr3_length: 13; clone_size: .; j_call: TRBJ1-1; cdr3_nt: TGTGCCAGCAGTTTCTCCATTGTGACTGAAGCTTTCTTT; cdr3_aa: CASSFSIVTEAFF
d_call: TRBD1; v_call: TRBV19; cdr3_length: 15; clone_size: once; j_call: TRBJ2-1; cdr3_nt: TGTGCCAGTAGTATATCGGGACAGGGTATCAATGAGCAGTTCTTC; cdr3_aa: CASSISGQGINEQFF
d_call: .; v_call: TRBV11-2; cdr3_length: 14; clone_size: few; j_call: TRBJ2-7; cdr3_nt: TGTGCCAGCAGCCTAGGGACGGATTACTACGAGCAGTACTTC; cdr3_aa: CASSLGTDYYEQYF
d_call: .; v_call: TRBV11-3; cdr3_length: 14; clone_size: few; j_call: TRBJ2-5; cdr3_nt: TGTGCCAGCAGCTTAGGGCAGGGGCTAGAGACCCAGTACTTC; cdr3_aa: CASSLGQGLETQYF
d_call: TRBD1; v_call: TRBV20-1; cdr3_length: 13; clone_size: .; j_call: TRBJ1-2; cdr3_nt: TGCAGTGCTCCTACAGGGGGTGGCTATGGCTACACCTTC; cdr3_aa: CSAPTGGGYGYTF
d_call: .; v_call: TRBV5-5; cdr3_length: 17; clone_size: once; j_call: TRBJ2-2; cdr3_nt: TGTGCCAGCAGTTGGCTCGTCTGGCTGGAGAACACCGGGGAGCTGTTTTTT; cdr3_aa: CASSWLVWLENTGELFF
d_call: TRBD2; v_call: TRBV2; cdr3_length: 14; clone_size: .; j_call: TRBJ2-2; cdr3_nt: TGTGCCAGCGTGAGGCTAGCGGGAGCCGGGAAGCTGTTTTTT; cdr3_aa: CASVRLAGAGKLFF
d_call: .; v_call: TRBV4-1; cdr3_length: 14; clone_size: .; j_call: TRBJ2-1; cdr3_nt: TGCGCCAGCAGCCAAGATCTCCCCTCTAATGAGCAGTTCTTC; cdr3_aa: CASSQDLPSNEQFF
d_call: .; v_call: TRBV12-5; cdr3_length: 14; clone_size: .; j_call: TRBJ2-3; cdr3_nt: TGTGCTAGTAAACACTACCTCGGGGGAGATACGCAGTATTTT; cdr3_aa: CASKHYLGGDTQYF
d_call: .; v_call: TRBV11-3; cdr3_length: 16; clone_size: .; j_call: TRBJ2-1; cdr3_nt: TGTGCCAGCAGCTTCCACTTTAGGGGCTCCTACAATGAGCAGTTCTTC; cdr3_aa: CASSFHFRGSYNEQFF
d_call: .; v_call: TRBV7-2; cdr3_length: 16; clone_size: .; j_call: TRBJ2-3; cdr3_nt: TGTGCCAGCAGCTTAGAGATTTGGTCTAGCACAGATACGCAGTATTTT; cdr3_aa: CASSLEIWSSTDTQYF
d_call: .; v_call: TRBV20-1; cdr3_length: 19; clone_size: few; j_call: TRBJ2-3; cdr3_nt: TGCAGTGCTAAGAAAACAGGGTTTGAGGAGCGGGACCGCACAGATACGCAGTATTTT; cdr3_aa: CSAKKTGFEERDRTDTQYF
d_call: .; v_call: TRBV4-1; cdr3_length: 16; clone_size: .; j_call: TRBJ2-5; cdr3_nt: TGTGCCAGCAGCCAAGTTGCCCAGGGCAGGGAAGAGACCCAGTACTTC; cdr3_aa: CASSQVAQGREETQYF
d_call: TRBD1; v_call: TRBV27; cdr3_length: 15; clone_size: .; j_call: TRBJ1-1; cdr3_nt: TGTGCCAGCAGTTTATCGCGACAGGGGGACACTGAAGCTTTCTTT; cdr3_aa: CASSLSRQGDTEAFF
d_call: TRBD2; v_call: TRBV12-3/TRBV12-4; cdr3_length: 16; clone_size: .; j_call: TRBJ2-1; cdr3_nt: TGTGCCAGCAGTTTAGGAGCGGGGGAGTCCTACAATGAGCAGTTCTTC; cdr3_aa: CASSLGAGESYNEQFF
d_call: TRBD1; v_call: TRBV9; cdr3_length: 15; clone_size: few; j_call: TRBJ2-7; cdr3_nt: TGTGCCAGCAGCGCCTCCGGGACAGGGTACCACGAGCAGTACTTC; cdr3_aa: CASSASGTGYHEQYF
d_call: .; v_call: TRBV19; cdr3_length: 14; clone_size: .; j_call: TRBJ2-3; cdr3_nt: TGTGCCAGTAGTATCTCCCCCGGCACAGATACGCAGTATTTT; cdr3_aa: CASSISPGTDTQYF